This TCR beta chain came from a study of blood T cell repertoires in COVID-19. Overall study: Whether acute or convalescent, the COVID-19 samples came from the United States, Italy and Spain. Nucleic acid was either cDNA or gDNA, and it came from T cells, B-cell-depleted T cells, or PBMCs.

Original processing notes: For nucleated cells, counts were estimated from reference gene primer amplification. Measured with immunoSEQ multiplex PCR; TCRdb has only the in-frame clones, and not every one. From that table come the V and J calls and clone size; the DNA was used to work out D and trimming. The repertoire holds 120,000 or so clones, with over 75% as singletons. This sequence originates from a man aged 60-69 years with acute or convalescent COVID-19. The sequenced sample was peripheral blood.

CDR3 DNA sequence: TGTGCCAGCAGCTTAGATCAGGGGGCGGGAGAGACCCAGTACTTC. Translated: CASSLDQGAGETQYF. This chain joins TRBV11-2 and TRBJ2-5, with 8 bases aligning to TRBD1. V dropped 0 bases and J dropped 4; count of bases not matched to a gene: 4. Germline V gene data show CDR1 as SGHAT and CDR2 as FQNNGV. This CDR3 spans 15 amino acids. Full variable domain (rest looked up from reference TRBV11-2 and TRBJ2-5): EAGVAQSPRYKIIEKRQSVAFWCNPISGHATLYWYQQILGQGPKLLIQFQNNGVVDDSQLPKDRFSAERLKGVDSTLKIQPAKLEDSAVYLCASSLDQGAGETQYFGPGTRLLVL.